A selection of T cell receptor beta chains follows, all from one sample in a study of T-cell reconstitution after alpha-beta-depleted transplantation in children. TCRdb ran MiXCR on the PCR reads and lists one entry per CDR3 protein. The sample consists of about 250,000 distinct CDR3 sequences, more than 20% of them appearing once. The starting material was PBMCs, mostly from graft donor cells, obtained 360 days after TCRalphabeta/CD19-depleted stem cell transplant. The receptors shown here come from a female patient between 2 and 15 years old who had a stem cell transplant for congenital amegakaryocytic thrombocytopenia, so the T cells may come from the graft donor. Each CDR3 is given with its conserved first and last residue. The D gene is left open where the match is weak. Part of the rows lack a size; the others show once, few, many or a class for expanded clones.

NA,TRBV7-9,NA,TRBJ2-1,CASSPQLDNNEQFF,TGTGCCAGCAGCCCGCAGTTGGATAACAATGAGCAGTTCTTC
few,TRBV6-5,NA,TRBJ2-7,CASSFQFLRLAYEQYF,TGTGCCAGCAGTTTCCAATTTTTGAGACTAGCCTACGAGCAGTACTTC
NA,TRBV20-1,NA,TRBJ2-1,CSASGTETYNEQFF,TGCAGTGCTAGTGGTACAGAGACCTACAATGAGCAGTTCTTC
NA,TRBV6-5,TRBD1,TRBJ1-2,CASSYPGGAYGYTF,TGTGCCAGCAGTTACCCAGGGGGGGCCTATGGCTACACCTTC
NA,TRBV5-1,TRBD1,TRBJ2-7,CASSSGQGFNSYEQYF,TGCGCCAGCAGCTCTGGACAGGGCTTCAACTCCTACGAGCAGTACTTC
few,TRBV12-3/TRBV12-4,NA,TRBJ1-5,CASSFGRGQPQHF,TGTGCCAGCAGTTTTGGACGGGGACAGCCCCAGCATTTT
few,TRBV5-1,TRBD1,TRBJ1-2,CASSTTGNGYTF,TGCGCCAGCAGCACGACAGGGAATGGCTACACCTTC
few,TRBV12-3/TRBV12-4,TRBD2,TRBJ2-7,CASSLLAGVYEQYF,TGTGCCAGCAGTTTACTAGCGGGAGTCTACGAGCAGTACTTC
many,TRBV28,NA,TRBJ1-4,CATSHNEKLFF,TGTGCCACCTCCCACAATGAAAAACTGTTTTTT
many,TRBV10-3,NA,TRBJ2-5,CAISVTPKETQYF,TGTGCCATCAGTGTGACCCCTAAAGAGACCCAGTACTTC
NA,TRBV7-6,TRBD2,TRBJ2-3,CASSTPSGGAQYF,TGTGCCAGCAGCACGCCTAGCGGGGGGGCCCAGTATTTT
few,TRBV7-2,TRBD2,TRBJ2-7,CASSLGGGRAYEQYF,TGTGCCAGCAGCTTAGGAGGCGGGAGGGCCTACGAGCAGTACTTC
few,TRBV6-1,NA,TRBJ1-3,CASSQGFGNTIYF,TGTGCCAGCAGCCAGGGGTTTGGAAACACCATATATTTT
few,TRBV27,TRBD1,TRBJ1-1,CASSRTGIVTEAFF,TGTGCCAGCAGTCGGACAGGGATCGTCACTGAAGCTTTCTTT
few,TRBV29-1,NA,TRBJ2-3,CSVGGNTDTQYF,TGCAGCGTTGGGGGAAACACAGATACGCAGTATTTT
NA,TRBV7-7,TRBD1,TRBJ2-7,CASSTPMGTGGYEQYF,TGTGCCAGCAGCACCCCTATGGGGACAGGGGGGTACGAGCAGTACTTC
NA,TRBV7-6,TRBD1,TRBJ2-1,CASSDTGGRSYNEQFF,TGTGCCAGCAGCGATACAGGGGGTCGATCCTACAATGAGCAGTTCTTC
few,TRBV6-5,NA,TRBJ1-1,CASSYSNRGFTEAFF,TGTGCCAGCAGTTACTCGAACCGAGGTTTCACTGAAGCTTTCTTT
NA,TRBV7-9,NA,TRBJ1-2,CASSFGRTETNYGYTF,TGTGCCAGCAGCTTCGGCAGAACCGAGACTAACTATGGCTACACCTTC
few,TRBV12-3/TRBV12-4,NA,TRBJ1-5,CASSFRFNQPQHF,TGTGCCAGCAGTTTTCGCTTCAATCAGCCCCAGCATTTT
NA,TRBV20-1,TRBD2,TRBJ2-5,CSARAGGSETQYF,TGCAGTGCTAGAGCGGGAGGGTCAGAGACCCAGTACTTC
NA,TRBV28,NA,TRBJ2-7,CASSLRDLGFLSYEQYF,TGTGCCAGCAGTTTGAGAGATTTGGGATTTTTGTCCTACGAGCAGTACTTC
NA,TRBV6-5,NA,TRBJ1-1,CASSYGQGLTEAFF,TGTGCCAGCAGTTACGGCCAGGGTCTGACTGAAGCTTTCTTT